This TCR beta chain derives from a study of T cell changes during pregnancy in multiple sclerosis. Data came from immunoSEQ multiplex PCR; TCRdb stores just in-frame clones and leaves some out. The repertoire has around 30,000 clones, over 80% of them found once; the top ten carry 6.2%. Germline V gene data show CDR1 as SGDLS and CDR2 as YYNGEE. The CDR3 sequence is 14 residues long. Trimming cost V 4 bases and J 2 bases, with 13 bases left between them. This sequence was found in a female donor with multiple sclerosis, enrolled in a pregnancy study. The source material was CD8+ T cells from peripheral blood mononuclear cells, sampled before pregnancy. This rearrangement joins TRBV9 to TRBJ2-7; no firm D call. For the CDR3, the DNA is TGTGCCAGCAGCCCTGGTGTGGGCCCCTACGAGCAGTACTTC. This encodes CASSPGVGPYEQYF.